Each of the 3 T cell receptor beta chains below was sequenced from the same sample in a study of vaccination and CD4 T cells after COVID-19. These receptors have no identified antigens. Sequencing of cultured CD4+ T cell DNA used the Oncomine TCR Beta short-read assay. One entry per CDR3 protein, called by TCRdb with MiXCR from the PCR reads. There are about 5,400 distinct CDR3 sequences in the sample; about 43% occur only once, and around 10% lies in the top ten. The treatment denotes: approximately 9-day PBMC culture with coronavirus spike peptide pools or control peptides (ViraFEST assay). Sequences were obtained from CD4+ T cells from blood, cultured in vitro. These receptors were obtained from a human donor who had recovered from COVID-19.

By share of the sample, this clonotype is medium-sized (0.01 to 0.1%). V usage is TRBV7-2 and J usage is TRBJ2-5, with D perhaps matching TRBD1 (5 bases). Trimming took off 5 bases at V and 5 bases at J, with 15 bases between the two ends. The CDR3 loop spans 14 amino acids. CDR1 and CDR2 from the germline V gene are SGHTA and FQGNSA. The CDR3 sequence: CASSLGAGHETQYF. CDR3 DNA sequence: TGTGCCAGCAGCCTGGGCGCAGGGCATGAGACCCAGTACTTC.

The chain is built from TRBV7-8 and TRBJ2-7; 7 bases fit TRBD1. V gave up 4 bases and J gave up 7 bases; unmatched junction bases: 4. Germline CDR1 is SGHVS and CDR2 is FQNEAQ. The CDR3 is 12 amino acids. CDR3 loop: CASSSQGEEQYF. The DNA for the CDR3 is TGTGCCAGCAGCTCGCAGGGGGAAGAGCAGTACTTC.

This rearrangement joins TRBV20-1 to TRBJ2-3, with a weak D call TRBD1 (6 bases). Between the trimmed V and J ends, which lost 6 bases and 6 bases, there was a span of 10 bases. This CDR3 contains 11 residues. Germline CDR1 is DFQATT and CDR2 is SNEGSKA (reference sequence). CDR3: CSARRGDTQYF. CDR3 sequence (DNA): TGCAGTGCAAGAAGGGGGGATACGCAGTATTTT.